Listed below are T cell receptor beta chains from one sample, sequenced in a study of CD8+ T cells in alopecia areata. TCRdb keeps only in-frame clones here, not all; method: immunoSEQ multiplex PCR. The sample shows under 35,000 clones, about 74% of them seen only once. What was sequenced was NKG2D-low CD8+ T cells sorted from blood. Receptors originate from a human donor with alopecia areata. Each CDR3 is given with its conserved first and last residue. A D gene is named only where the DNA matches it firmly. Rows may omit the clone size; those that give it use once, few, many or a size class.

D gene	V gene	clone size	J gene	CDR3 protein	CDR3 DNA
NA	TRBV7-9	few	TRBJ2-7	CASSLEWSEQYF	TGTGCCAGCAGCTTAGAGTGGTCCGAGCAGTACTTC
TRBD1	TRBV29-1	NA	TRBJ1-2	CSVESPMDRGNYGYTF	TGCAGCGTTGAAAGTCCAATGGACAGGGGGAACTATGGCTACACCTTC
NA	TRBV4-1	NA	TRBJ1-5	CASSQGSGGINQPQHF	TGCGCCAGCAGCCAGGGTTCTGGCGGCATCAATCAGCCCCAGCATTTT
NA	TRBV28	medium-sized	TRBJ1-5	CASSLAQGSQPQHF	TGTGCCAGCAGTTTAGCCCAGGGAAGCCAGCCCCAGCATTTT
NA	TRBV2	NA	TRBJ2-5	CASRGLFQETQYF	TGTGCCAGCAGGGGACTTTTCCAAGAGACCCAGTACTTC
TRBD2	TRBV4-1	NA	TRBJ2-7	CASSQGTSGNYEQYF	TGCGCCAGCAGCCAAGGAACTAGCGGGAACTACGAGCAGTACTTC
NA	TRBV2	NA	TRBJ2-1	CASSITDYNEQFF	TGTGCCAGCAGTATCACAGATTACAATGAGCAGTTCTTC
NA	TRBV27	NA	TRBJ2-6	CASSLGGDGANVLTF	TGTGCCAGCAGTTTAGGAGGGGACGGGGCCAACGTCCTGACTTTC
NA	TRBV28	medium-sized	TRBJ2-6	CASSSGYSGANVLTF	TGTGCCAGCAGTTCAGGATACTCTGGGGCCAACGTCCTGACTTTC
TRBD2	TRBV29-1	NA	TRBJ2-3	CSVVPPRGGGTDTQYF	TGCAGCGTTGTACCCCCTCGGGGGGGCGGCACAGATACGCAGTATTTT
TRBD1	TRBV29-1	once	TRBJ2-4	CSVMTGKSANIQYF	TGCAGCGTGATGACAGGGAAAAGTGCAAACATTCAGTACTTC
NA	TRBV27	NA	TRBJ1-2	CASSFPGGSGGYTF	TGTGCCAGCAGTTTCCCTGGGGGCAGCGGGGGCTACACCTTC
NA	TRBV27	NA	TRBJ2-1	CASSLTSGTNEQFF	TGTGCCAGCAGTTTAACCTCCGGGACCAATGAGCAGTTCTTC
TRBD2	TRBV29-1	NA	TRBJ2-5	CSVGGLAGEETQYF	TGCAGCGTGGGGGGACTAGCGGGAGAAGAGACCCAGTACTTC
NA	TRBV29-1	NA	TRBJ1-4	CSVQGSPYEKLFF	TGCAGCGTTCAGGGTTCCCCGTACGAAAAACTGTTTTTT
NA	TRBV27	NA	TRBJ2-7	CASSVTPLEDEQYF	TGTGCCAGCAGTGTAACACCTCTTGAGGACGAGCAGTACTTC
NA	TRBV4-3	NA	TRBJ1-6	CASSQLAGGSPLHF	TGCGCCAGCAGCCAACTTGCTGGGGGATCACCCCTCCACTTT
NA	TRBV5-4	NA	TRBJ2-4	CASSSPRGAKNIQYF	TGTGCCAGCAGTTCCCCTCGGGGCGCGAAAAACATTCAGTACTTC
TRBD1	TRBV7-8	NA	TRBJ2-3	CASSLGGGVEDTQYF	TGTGCCAGCAGCTTAGGAGGGGGCGTGGAAGATACGCAGTATTTT
NA	TRBV6-4	NA	TRBJ2-1	CASSDRGGSYNEQFF	TGTGCCAGCAGTGACCGTGGGGGCTCCTACAATGAGCAGTTCTTC
NA	TRBV28	NA	TRBJ1-1	CASSFAGNTEAFF	TGTGCCAGCAGTTTCGCGGGGAACACTGAAGCTTTCTTT
NA	TRBV2	NA	TRBJ2-5	CASSELNKGETQYF	TGTGCCAGCAGTGAATTAAATAAGGGAGAGACCCAGTACTTC
NA	TRBV28	NA	TRBJ1-1	CASGGRGFAEAFF	TGTGCCAGCGGCGGAAGGGGGTTCGCTGAAGCTTTCTTT
NA	TRBV27	NA	TRBJ2-3	CASSLVRTDTQYF	TGTGCCAGCAGTTTGGTACGCACAGATACGCAGTATTTT
NA	TRBV27	once	TRBJ2-7	CASSFPSGEQYF	TGTGCCAGCAGTTTCCCGTCAGGCGAGCAGTACTTC
TRBD1	TRBV5-1	once	TRBJ2-2	CASSPGTGSLGPGELFF	TGCGCCAGCAGCCCCGGGACAGGGTCCCTCGGTCCCGGGGAGCTGTTTTTT
NA	TRBV11-2	NA	TRBJ2-5	CASTASMEETQYF	TGTGCCAGCACCGCTTCGATGGAGGAGACCCAGTACTTC
NA	TRBV6-5	NA	TRBJ2-2	CASSYPADNTGELFF	TGTGCCAGCAGTTATCCGGCAGATAACACCGGGGAGCTGTTTTTT
TRBD2	TRBV2	NA	TRBJ2-5	CASSEVWAGGRSETQYF	TGTGCCAGCAGTGAAGTGTGGGCGGGAGGCCGGTCGGAGACCCAGTACTTC
NA	TRBV23-1	NA	TRBJ2-1	CASNGEITTNEQFF	TGCGCCAGCAACGGGGAGATCACCACCAATGAGCAGTTCTTC
NA	TRBV5-1	NA	TRBJ2-7	CATATDSSYEQYF	TGCGCCACCGCGACGGACAGTTCCTACGAGCAGTACTTC
NA	TRBV7-9	NA	TRBJ1-1	CASSYGENEAFF	TGTGCCAGCAGCTACGGAGAGAATGAAGCTTTCTTT
TRBD2	TRBV4-1	once	TRBJ2-7	CASSRTSGSYEQYF	TGCGCCAGCAGCCGGACTAGCGGATCCTACGAGCAGTACTTC
NA	TRBV6-4	NA	TRBJ2-4	CASSDSASSIQYF	TGTGCCAGCAGTGACTCGGCGAGTAGCATTCAGTACTTC
NA	TRBV28	NA	TRBJ2-7	CASSPGRGYEQYF	TGTGCCAGCAGTCCTGGGAGGGGGTACGAGCAGTACTTC
TRBD1	TRBV29-1	NA	TRBJ1-2	CSVPDRGDYGYTF	TGCAGCGTACCGGACAGGGGAGACTATGGCTACACCTTC
NA	TRBV5-1	NA	TRBJ2-1	CASSWSQGSEQFF	TGCGCCAGCAGCTGGAGTCAGGGGAGTGAGCAGTTCTTC
TRBD1	TRBV27	NA	TRBJ1-5	CASKTGGQPQHF	TGTGCCAGCAAGACAGGGGGTCAGCCCCAGCATTTT
NA	TRBV5-1	NA	TRBJ2-1	CASSFSGSHEQFF	TGCGCCAGCAGCTTTTCAGGGAGCCATGAGCAGTTCTTC
TRBD2	TRBV28	NA	TRBJ2-1	CASSFGGSSEQFF	TGTGCCAGCAGTTTTGGCGGGAGTAGTGAGCAGTTCTTC
NA	TRBV6-1	NA	TRBJ2-1	CASSEASELEQFF	TGTGCCAGCAGTGAAGCGAGCGAGCTTGAGCAGTTCTTC
TRBD1	TRBV7-6	NA	TRBJ1-1	CASSVVGGADTEAFF	TGTGCCAGCAGCGTAGTAGGGGGCGCGGACACTGAAGCTTTCTTT